Given below is one T cell receptor beta chain in context. The antigen is undetermined. The junction and the germline gene differ at one end; a read error may be behind it. This sample is drawn from a study of tumor-infiltrating lymphocytes in primary liver carcinoma. Unsorted bulk tissue of about 20-32 mg yielded co-extracted RNA and DNA. Overall study results and limits: Roughly 7.5-25% of top clones, and no more, occurred in all five tumor regions.

Production of TCR beta cDNA used around 500 ng total RNA together with a constant-region primer. Generation of the TCR beta libraries relied on three nested multiplex PCR rounds using slightly modified ARM-PCR. TRBV1-TRBV30 forward and Cbeta reverse primers drove the first two roughly 10-cycle rounds. TCRdb re-analysed the multiplex PCR reads in MiXCR, keeping a single row per CDR3 protein. In the table there are approximately 190,000 distinct CDR3 sequences, just under 85% of which are singletons. The CDR3 runs to 18 residues. Germline V gene sequence: CDR1 SQVTM, CDR2 ANQGSEA. The chain has TRBV29-1 and TRBJ1-2; D might be TRBD1 (5 bases). Sequencing was performed on tumor tissue from primary liver carcinoma. The receptor comes from a man in his forties with primary liver carcinoma and hepatitis B virus infection. CDR3 residues: CSVEVPTGTQVANYGSTF. The CDR3 region has the DNA TGCAGCGTTGAGGTACCAACAGGAACTCAAGTGGCTAACTATGGCTCCACCTTC.